This is a list of T cell receptor beta chains from one sample in a study of T cells in Graves' hyperthyroidism and ophthalmopathy. Each CDR3 protein gets one entry after TCRdb re-called the multiplex PCR reads with MiXCR. The table records under 500,000 distinct CDR3 sequences, around 15% of them present only once. Sequenced input: blood. These receptors came from a man aged 50 to 60 with Graves' ophthalmopathy. CDR3s include the opening cysteine and the closing phenylalanine or tryptophan. D genes are given only for firm matches. Clone size is given for some rows only: seen once, a few or many times, or a class if the clone is expanded.

many,TRBV24-1,NA,TRBJ1-2,TGTGCCACCAGTGACCGACGGGGCAGGAAGTATGGCTACACCTTC,CATSDRRGRKYGYTF
NA,TRBV12-3/TRBV12-4,NA,TRBJ1-6,TGTGCCAGCAGTTTGGGAAATAATTCACCCCTCCACTTT,CASSLGNNSPLHF
NA,TRBV18,TRBD1,TRBJ1-4,TGTGCCAGCTCACCTGACAGGGTGGCGGGTGAAAAACTGTTTTTT,CASSPDRVAGEKLFF
NA,TRBV27,NA,TRBJ2-2,TGTGCCAGCAGTTTATACTCTAGTCCGGGACCAAAGGCCGGGGAGCTGTTTTTT,CASSLYSSPGPKAGELFF
many,TRBV5-1,NA,TRBJ2-5,TGCGCCAGCAGCTTGGCTCCGGGCACTCGGGAGACCCAGTACTTC,CASSLAPGTRETQYF
few,TRBV6-2/TRBV6-3,TRBD1,TRBJ2-2,TGTGCCAGCAGTCCGAACAGGGGGCGCCTCACCGGGGAGCTGTTTTTT,CASSPNRGRLTGELFF
many,TRBV7-9,NA,TRBJ2-3,TGTGCCAGCAGCTCCCAGGGGAGAGGGGGCACAGATACGCAGTATTTT,CASSSQGRGGTDTQYF
NA,TRBV20-1,NA,TRBJ1-1,TGCAGTGCTAGAGAGGGGGACTTGTCTGAAGCTTTCTTT,CSAREGDLSEAFF
many,TRBV27,NA,TRBJ2-5,TGTGCCAGCAGTCACGGTGACAGGCAGTCGGGGGAGACCCAGTACTTC,CASSHGDRQSGETQYF
many,TRBV20-1,TRBD2,TRBJ2-5,TGCAGTGCTAGTGATGTCTCTAGCGGGATGGCGGAGACCCAGTACTTC,CSASDVSSGMAETQYF
few,TRBV29-1,NA,TRBJ1-4,TGCAGCGTTGAAGCTATGGGGGGGACGGAGAATGAAAAACTGTTTTTT,CSVEAMGGTENEKLFF
NA,TRBV30,NA,TRBJ2-5,TGTGCCTGGATTGGTGGGAAGAGGGAGACCCAGTACTTC,CAWIGGKRETQYF
NA,TRBV7-2,TRBD1,TRBJ2-7,TGTGCCAGCACGGGACAGATCTCCTACGAGCAGTACTTC,CASTGQISYEQYF
many,TRBV7-9,NA,TRBJ2-7,TGTGCCAGCAGCTTAGGGCAGTTTGGGAATTACGAGCAGTACTTC,CASSLGQFGNYEQYF
NA,TRBV15,TRBD1,TRBJ2-3,TGTGCCACCAGCAGAAGGGACAGACTCTCCACAGATACGCAGTATTTT,CATSRRDRLSTDTQYF
NA,TRBV9,NA,TRBJ2-1,TGTGCCAGCAGCGTAGGGATGGTCGGACGGAGCTCCTACAATGAGCAGTTCTTC,CASSVGMVGRSSYNEQFF
NA,TRBV29-1,TRBD2,TRBJ2-3,TGCAGCGTGTTAGCGGGAATGCGGACAGATACGCAGTATTTT,CSVLAGMRTDTQYF
many,TRBV5-1,NA,TRBJ2-7,TGCGCCAGCAGCTTGGAATCAGCCGATGGTCGTAAGCAGTACTTC,CASSLESADGRKQYF
NA,TRBV29-1,NA,TRBJ2-6,TGCAGCGTTGATTTATCAGGTATAGCGTCTGGGGCCAACGTCCTGACTTTC,CSVDLSGIASGANVLTF
NA,TRBV5-1,TRBD1,TRBJ2-5,TGCGCCAGCAGCTTTGAGGGGGCCGGGGAGACCCAGTACTTC,CASSFEGAGETQYF
few,TRBV14,NA,TRBJ2-2,TGTGCCAGCAGCCCGACAGGCCTGAGGCTGTTTTTT,CASSPTGLRLFF
NA,TRBV12-3/TRBV12-4,NA,TRBJ2-7,TGTGCCAGCAGTGATGGGGGGAACTACGAGCAGTACTTC,CASSDGGNYEQYF
many,TRBV6-1,TRBD1,TRBJ1-2,TGTGCCAGCAGTGACGGGGACAGGGGATATGGCTACACCTTC,CASSDGDRGYGYTF
many,TRBV20-1,NA,TRBJ2-3,TGCAGTGCTGCCCATACAACTAGCACAGATACGCAGTATTTT,CSAAHTTSTDTQYF
many,TRBV7-2,NA,TRBJ2-5,TGTGCCAGCAGCCTCCTCCGAGAGACCCAGTACTTC,CASSLLRETQYF
NA,TRBV4-1,NA,TRBJ2-4,TGCGCCAGCAGCCAAGGTTTACAGGCTACTGGCAAAAACATTCAGTACTTC,CASSQGLQATGKNIQYF
few,TRBV20-1,NA,TRBJ2-7,TGCAGTGCTGGAGACCCCATAAACTCCTACGAGCAGTACTTC,CSAGDPINSYEQYF
many,TRBV12-3/TRBV12-4,TRBD2,TRBJ2-1,TGTGCCAGCAGTCCCGGACTAGAGTTGGAATTAGGTGAGCAGTTCTTC,CASSPGLELELGEQFF
NA,TRBV25-1,TRBD2,TRBJ2-3,TGTGCCAGCAGTGAGATTGAAATCGGCGGGGGGCCCACAGATACGCAGTATTTT,CASSEIEIGGGPTDTQYF
many,TRBV28,NA,TRBJ1-4,TGTGCCAGCAGCCTCTCCCAACACCGGAATGAAAAACTGTTTTTT,CASSLSQHRNEKLFF
many,TRBV20-1,NA,TRBJ2-3,TGCAGTGCTAGAAAAGGCGGCAGCACAGATACGCAGTATTTT,CSARKGGSTDTQYF
many,TRBV20-1,TRBD2,TRBJ2-1,TGCAGTGCTAGAGAAGTAGCGGCGGGGGACTACAATGAGCAGTTCTTC,CSAREVAAGDYNEQFF
few,TRBV20-1,TRBD1,TRBJ1-3,TGCAGTGCTAGAGACCAACAGGGGACTGGAAACACCATATATTTT,CSARDQQGTGNTIYF
many,TRBV11-3,NA,TRBJ2-2,TGTGCCAGCAGGGGGGAGAGCGAAAACACCGGGGAGCTGTTTTTT,CASRGESENTGELFF
many,TRBV28,NA,TRBJ1-5,TGTGCCACCCAAGGTTGGGAGGAGGGCAATCAGCCCCAGCATTTT,CATQGWEEGNQPQHF
NA,TRBV6-4,NA,TRBJ2-2,TGTGCCAGCAGTTACTCAGCCAGGCGGATAACGAACACCGGGGAGCTGTTTTTT,CASSYSARRITNTGELFF
many,TRBV11-3,NA,TRBJ1-1,TGTGCCAGCAGCTTTAACGGTGAAGCTTTCTTT,CASSFNGEAFF
many,TRBV11-2,NA,TRBJ2-2,TGTGCCAGCAGCTTGTCGGCAGGGATAGCCGGGGAGCTGTTTTTT,CASSLSAGIAGELFF
NA,TRBV11-2,TRBD2,TRBJ2-3,TGTGCCAGCAGCCCGACTGAACTAGCGGGGACGGATACGCAGTATTTT,CASSPTELAGTDTQYF
many,TRBV5-1,TRBD1,TRBJ1-1,TGCGCCAGCAGCGCCGGGACAGGGATGAACACTGAAGCTTTCTTT,CASSAGTGMNTEAFF
NA,TRBV5-1,NA,TRBJ2-5,TGCGCCAGCAGCTGGGGGCCCGGCCCTGGATACTTC,CASSWGPGPGYF